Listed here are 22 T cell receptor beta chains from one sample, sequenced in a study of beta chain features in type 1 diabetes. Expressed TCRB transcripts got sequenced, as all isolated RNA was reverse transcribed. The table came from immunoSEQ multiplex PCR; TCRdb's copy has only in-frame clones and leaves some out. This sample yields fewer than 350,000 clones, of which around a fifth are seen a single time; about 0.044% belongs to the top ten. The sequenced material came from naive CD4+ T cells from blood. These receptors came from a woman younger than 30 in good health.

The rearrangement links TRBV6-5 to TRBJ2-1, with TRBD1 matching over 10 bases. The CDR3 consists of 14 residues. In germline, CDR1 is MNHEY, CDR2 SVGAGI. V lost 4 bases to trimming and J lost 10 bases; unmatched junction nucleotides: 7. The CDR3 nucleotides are TGTGCCAGCAGTTGGGACAGGGGAGGTAGGGAGCAGTTCTTC. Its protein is CASSWDRGGREQFF.

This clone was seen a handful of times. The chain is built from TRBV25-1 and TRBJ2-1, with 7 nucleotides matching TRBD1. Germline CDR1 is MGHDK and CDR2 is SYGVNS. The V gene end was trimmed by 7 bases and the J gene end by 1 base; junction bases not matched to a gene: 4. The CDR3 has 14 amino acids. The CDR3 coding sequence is TGTGCCAGCAAGGGGACAGCGTCCTACAATGAGCAGTTCTTC. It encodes CASKGTASYNEQFF.

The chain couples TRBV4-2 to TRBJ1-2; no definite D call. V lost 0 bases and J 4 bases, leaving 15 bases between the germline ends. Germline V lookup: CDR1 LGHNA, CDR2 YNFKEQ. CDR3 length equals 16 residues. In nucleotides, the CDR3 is TGTGCCAGCAGCCAAGAGCCCGGGGATCGGGTCTATGGCTACACCTTC. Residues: CASSQEPGDRVYGYTF.

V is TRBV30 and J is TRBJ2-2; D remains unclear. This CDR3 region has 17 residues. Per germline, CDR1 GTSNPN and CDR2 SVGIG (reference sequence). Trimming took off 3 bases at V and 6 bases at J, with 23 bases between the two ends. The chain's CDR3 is CAWSDHPHPVAPGELFF. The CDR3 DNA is TGTGCCTGGAGCGACCACCCCCACCCGGTAGCCCCCGGGGAGCTGTTTTTT.

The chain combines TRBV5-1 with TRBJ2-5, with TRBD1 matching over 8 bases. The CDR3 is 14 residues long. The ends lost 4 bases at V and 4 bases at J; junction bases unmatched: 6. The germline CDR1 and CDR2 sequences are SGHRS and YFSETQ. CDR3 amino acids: CASSGWQGAETQYF. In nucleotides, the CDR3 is TGCGCCAGCAGCGGATGGCAGGGGGCAGAGACCCAGTACTTC.

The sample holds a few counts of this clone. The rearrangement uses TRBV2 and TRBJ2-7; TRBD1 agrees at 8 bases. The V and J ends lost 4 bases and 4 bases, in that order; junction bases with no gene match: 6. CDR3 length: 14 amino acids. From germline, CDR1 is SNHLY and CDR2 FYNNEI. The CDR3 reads CASSGFRQGYEQYF. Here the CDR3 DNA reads TGTGCCAGCAGTGGATTCCGACAGGGGTACGAGCAGTACTTC.

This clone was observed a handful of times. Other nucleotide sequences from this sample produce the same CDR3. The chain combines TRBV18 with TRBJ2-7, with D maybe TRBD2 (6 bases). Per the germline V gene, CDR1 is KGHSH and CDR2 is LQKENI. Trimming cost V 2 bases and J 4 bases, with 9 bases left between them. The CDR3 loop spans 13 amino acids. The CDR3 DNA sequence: TGTGCCAGCTCACCAGGCGGGGTATACGAGCAGTACTTC. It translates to CASSPGGVYEQYF.

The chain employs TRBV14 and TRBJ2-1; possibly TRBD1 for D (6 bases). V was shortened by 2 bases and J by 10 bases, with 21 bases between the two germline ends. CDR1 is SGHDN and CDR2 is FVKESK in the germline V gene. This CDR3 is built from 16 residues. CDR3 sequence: CASSQLIGRDIQEQFF. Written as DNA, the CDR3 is TGTGCCAGCAGCCAACTGATAGGACGGGACATTCAGGAGCAGTTCTTC.

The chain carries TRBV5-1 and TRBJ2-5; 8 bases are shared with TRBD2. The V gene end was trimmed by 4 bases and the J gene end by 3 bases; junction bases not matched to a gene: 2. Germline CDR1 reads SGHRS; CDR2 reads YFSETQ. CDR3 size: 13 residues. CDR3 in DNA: TGCGCCAGCAGCATTAGCGGGAAAGAGACCCAGTACTTC. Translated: CASSISGKETQYF.

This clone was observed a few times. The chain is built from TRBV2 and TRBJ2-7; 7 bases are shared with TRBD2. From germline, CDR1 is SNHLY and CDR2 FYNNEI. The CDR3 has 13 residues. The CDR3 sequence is CASGRASVGEQYF. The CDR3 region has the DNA TGTGCTTCGGGGAGGGCAAGCGTTGGGGAGCAGTACTTC.

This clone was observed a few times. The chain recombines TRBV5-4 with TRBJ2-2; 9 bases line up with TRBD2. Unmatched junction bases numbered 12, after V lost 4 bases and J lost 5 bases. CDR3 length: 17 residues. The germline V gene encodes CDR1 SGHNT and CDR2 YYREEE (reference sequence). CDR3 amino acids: CASSHTIAGVRTGELFF. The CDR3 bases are TGTGCCAGCAGCCATACTATAGCGGGAGTTCGTACCGGGGAGCTGTTTTTT.

The CDR3 nucleotides are TGTGCCAGCAGCTCCCTACCGGGTAGCAGTGAGACCCAGTACTTC. As protein: CASSSLPGSSETQYF. This chain joins TRBV7-9 and TRBJ2-5; D uncertain. Per germline, CDR1 SEHNR and CDR2 FQNEAQ (reference sequence). The V end was cut by 4 bases, the J end by 5 bases, with 17 bases between. The CDR3 has 15 residues.

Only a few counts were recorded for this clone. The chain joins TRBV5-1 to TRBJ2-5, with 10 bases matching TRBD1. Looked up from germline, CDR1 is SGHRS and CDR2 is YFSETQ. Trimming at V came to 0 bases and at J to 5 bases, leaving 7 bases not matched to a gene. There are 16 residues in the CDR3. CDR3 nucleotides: TGCGCCAGCAGCTTGGCCGGGACAGGGGCCGGTGAGACCCAGTACTTC. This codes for CASSLAGTGAGETQYF.

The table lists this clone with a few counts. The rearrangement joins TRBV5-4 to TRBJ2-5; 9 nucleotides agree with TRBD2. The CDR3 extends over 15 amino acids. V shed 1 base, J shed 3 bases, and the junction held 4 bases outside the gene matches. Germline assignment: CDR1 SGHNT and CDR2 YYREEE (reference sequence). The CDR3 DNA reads TGTGCCAGCAGCTTGCCTAGCGGGATGGAAGAGACCCAGTACTTC. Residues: CASSLPSGMEETQYF.

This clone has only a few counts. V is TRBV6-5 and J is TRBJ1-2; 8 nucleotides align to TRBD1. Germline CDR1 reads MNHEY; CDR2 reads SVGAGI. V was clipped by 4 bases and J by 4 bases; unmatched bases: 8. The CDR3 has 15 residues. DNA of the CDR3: TGTGCCAGCAGTTTAGGACAGGGCGCAGGCTATGGCTACACCTTC. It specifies CASSLGQGAGYGYTF.

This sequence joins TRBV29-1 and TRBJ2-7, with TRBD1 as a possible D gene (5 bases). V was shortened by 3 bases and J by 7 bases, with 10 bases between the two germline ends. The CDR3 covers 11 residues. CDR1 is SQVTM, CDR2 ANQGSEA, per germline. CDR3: CSVDDSREQYF. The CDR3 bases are TGCAGCGTTGACGACAGCAGAGAGCAGTACTTC.

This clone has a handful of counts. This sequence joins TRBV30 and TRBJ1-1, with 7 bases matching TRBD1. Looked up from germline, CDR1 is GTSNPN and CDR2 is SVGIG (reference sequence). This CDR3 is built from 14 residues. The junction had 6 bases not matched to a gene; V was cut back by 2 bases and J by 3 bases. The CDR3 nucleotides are TGTGCCTGGAGTCCAACGACAGGGTACACTGAAGCTTTCTTT. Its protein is CAWSPTTGYTEAFF. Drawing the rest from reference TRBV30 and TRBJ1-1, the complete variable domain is SQTIHQWPATLVQPVGSPLSLECTVEGTSNPNLYWYRQAAGRGLQLLFYSVGIGQISSEVPQNLSASRPQDRQFILSSKKLLLSDSGFYLCAWSPTTGYTEAFFGQGTRLTVV.

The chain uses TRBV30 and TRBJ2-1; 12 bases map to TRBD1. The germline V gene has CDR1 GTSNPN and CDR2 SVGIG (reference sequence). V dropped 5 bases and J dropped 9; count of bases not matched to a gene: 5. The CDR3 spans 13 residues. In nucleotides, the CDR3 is TGTGCCTGGGCGGGACAGGGGGCGAGTGAGCAGTTCTTC. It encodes CAWAGQGASEQFF. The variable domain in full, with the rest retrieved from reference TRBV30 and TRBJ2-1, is SQTIHQWPATLVQPVGSPLSLECTVEGTSNPNLYWYRQAAGRGLQLLFYSVGIGQISSEVPQNLSASRPQDRQFILSSKKLLLSDSGFYLCAWAGQGASEQFFGPGTRLTVL.

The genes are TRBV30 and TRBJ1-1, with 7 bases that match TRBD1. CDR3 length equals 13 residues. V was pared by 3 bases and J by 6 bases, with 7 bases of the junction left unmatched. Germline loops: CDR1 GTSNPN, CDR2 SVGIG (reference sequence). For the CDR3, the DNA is TGTGCCTGGAGGGATTACAGGGGACCTGAAGCTTTCTTT. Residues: CAWRDYRGPEAFF.

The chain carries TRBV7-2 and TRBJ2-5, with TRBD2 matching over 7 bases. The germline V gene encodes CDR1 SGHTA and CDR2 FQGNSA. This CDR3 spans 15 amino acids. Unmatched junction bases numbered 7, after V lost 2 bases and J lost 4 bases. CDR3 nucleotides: TGTGCCAGCAGCTTACAGCGGGGAAGTGCAGAGACCCAGTACTTC. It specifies CASSLQRGSAETQYF.

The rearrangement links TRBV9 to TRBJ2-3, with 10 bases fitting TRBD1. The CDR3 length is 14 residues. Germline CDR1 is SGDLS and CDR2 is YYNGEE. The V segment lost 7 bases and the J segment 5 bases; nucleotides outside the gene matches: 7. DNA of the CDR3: TGTGCCAGCGGGACCAGGACAGGGGGAGATACGCAGTATTTT. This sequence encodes CASGTRTGGDTQYF.

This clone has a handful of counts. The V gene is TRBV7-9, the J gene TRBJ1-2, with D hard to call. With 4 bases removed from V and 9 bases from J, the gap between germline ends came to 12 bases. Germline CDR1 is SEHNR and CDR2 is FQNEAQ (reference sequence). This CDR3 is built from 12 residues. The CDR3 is CASSYREMSYTF. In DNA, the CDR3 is TGTGCCAGCAGCTACCGGGAGATGAGCTACACCTTC.